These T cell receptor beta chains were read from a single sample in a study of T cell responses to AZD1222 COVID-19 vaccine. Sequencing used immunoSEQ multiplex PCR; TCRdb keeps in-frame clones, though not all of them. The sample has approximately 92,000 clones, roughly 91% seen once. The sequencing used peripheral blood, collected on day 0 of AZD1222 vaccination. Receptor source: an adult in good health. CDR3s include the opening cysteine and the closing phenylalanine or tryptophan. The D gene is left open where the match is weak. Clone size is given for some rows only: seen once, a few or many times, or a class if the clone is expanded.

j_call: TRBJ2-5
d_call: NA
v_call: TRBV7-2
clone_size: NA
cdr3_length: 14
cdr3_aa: CASSFGHVRETQYF
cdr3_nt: TGTGCCAGCAGCTTCGGTCACGTTCGGGAGACCCAGTACTTC

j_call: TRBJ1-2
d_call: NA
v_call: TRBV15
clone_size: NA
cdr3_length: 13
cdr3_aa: CATSRQGGYGYTF
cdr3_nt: TGTGCCACCAGCAGACAGGGAGGCTATGGCTACACCTTC

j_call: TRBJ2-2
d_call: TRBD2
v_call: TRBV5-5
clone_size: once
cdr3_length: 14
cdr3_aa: CASSAGGDTGELFF
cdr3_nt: TGTGCCAGCAGCGCGGGAGGGGACACCGGGGAGCTGTTTTTT

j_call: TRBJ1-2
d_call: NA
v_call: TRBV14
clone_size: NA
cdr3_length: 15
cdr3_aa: CASSLTWTDFYGYTF
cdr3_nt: TGTGCCAGCAGCCTCACGTGGACAGATTTCTATGGCTACACCTTC

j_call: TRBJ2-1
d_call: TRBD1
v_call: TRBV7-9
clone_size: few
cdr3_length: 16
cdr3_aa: CASSLVSGTGGNEQFF
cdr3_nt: TGTGCCAGCAGCTTAGTTTCGGGAACAGGGGGCAATGAGCAGTTCTTC

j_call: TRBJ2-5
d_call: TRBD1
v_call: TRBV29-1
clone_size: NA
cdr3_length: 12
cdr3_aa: CSVVRDRFPQYF
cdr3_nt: TGCAGCGTTGTCCGGGACAGATTCCCCCAGTACTTC

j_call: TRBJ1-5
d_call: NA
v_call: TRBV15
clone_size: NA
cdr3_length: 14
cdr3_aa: CATSRDVINQPQHF
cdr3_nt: TGTGCCACCAGCAGAGATGTGATCAATCAGCCCCAGCATTTT

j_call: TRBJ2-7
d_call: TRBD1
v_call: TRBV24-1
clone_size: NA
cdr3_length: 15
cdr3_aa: CATSAGGQGSPEQYF
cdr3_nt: TGTGCCACCAGTGCGGGGGGACAGGGATCGCCCGAGCAGTACTTC

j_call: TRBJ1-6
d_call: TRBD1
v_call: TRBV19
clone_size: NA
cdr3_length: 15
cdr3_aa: CASRAETGESSPLHF
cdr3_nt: TGTGCCAGTAGGGCCGAAACAGGGGAAAGTTCACCCCTCCACTTT

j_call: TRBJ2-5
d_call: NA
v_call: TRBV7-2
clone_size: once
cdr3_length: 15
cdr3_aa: CASSLVLGGGETQYF
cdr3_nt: TGTGCCAGCAGCTTAGTATTGGGGGGTGGCGAGACCCAGTACTTC

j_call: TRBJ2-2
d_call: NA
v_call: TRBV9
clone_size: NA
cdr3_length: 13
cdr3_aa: CASSSLWNGELFF
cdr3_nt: TGTGCCAGCAGCTCCCTGTGGAACGGGGAGCTGTTTTTT

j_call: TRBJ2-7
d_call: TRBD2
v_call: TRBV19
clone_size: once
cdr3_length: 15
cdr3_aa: CASSIGGGSAYEQYF
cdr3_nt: TGTGCCAGTAGTATAGGGGGGGGATCGGCCTACGAGCAGTACTTC

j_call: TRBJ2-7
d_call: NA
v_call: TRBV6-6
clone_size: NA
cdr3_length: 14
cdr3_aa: CASNKGRNYYEQYF
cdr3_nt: TGTGCCAGCAACAAGGGTCGAAACTACTACGAGCAGTACTTC

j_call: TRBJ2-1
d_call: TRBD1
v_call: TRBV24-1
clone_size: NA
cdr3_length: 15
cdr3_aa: CATSPRGQGNNEQFF
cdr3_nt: TGTGCCACCAGTCCACGGGGACAGGGTAACAATGAGCAGTTCTTC

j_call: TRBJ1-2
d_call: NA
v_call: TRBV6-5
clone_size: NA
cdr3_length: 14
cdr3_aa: CASSYGRDFYGYTF
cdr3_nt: TGTGCCAGCAGTTACGGCAGGGATTTCTATGGCTACACCTTC

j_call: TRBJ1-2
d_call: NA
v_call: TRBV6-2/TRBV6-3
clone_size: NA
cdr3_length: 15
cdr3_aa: CASSSQLEERSGYTF
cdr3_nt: TGTGCCAGCAGCTCCCAGTTAGAAGAGCGGAGTGGCTACACCTTC

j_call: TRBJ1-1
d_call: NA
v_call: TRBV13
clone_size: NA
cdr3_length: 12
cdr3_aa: CATVGSGTEAFF
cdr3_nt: TGTGCCACCGTGGGGTCGGGTACTGAAGCTTTCTTT

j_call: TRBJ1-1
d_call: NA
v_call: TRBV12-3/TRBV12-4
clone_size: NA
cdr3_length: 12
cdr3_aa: CASSFSSTEAFF
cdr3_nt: TGTGCCAGCAGTTTTTCCAGTACTGAAGCTTTCTTT

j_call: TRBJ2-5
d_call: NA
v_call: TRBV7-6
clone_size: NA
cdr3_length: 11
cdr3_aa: CASSFQETQYF
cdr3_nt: TGTGCCAGCAGCTTTCAAGAGACCCAGTACTTC

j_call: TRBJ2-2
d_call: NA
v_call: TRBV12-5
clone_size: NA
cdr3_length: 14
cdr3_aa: CASGFISVTGELFF
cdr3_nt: TGTGCTAGTGGTTTTATTTCAGTTACCGGGGAGCTGTTTTTT

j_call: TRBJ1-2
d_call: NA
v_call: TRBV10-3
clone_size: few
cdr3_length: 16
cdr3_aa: CAISESFMGVIYGYTF
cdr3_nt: TGTGCCATCAGTGAGTCGTTTATGGGGGTCATCTATGGCTACACCTTC

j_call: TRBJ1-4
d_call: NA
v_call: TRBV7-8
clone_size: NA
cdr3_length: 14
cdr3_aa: CASSLRAYNEKLFF
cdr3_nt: TGTGCCAGCAGCTTAAGGGCCTATAATGAAAAACTGTTTTTT

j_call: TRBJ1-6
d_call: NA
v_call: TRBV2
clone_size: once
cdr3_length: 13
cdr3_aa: CASSPGPDSPLHF
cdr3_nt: TGTGCCAGCAGCCCAGGGCCGGATTCACCCCTCCACTTT

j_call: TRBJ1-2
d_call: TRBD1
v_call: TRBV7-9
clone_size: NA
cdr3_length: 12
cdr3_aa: CAIDRGRIGYTF
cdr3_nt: TGTGCCATCGACAGGGGGCGTATTGGCTACACCTTC

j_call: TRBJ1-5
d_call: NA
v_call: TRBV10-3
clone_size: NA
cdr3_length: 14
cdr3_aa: CAISESRGPSLQHF
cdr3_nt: TGTGCCATCAGTGAGTCCCGGGGCCCATCCCTCCAGCATTTT

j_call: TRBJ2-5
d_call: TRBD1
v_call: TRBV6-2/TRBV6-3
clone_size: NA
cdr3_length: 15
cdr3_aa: CASSPGTGGQETQYF
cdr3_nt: TGTGCCAGCAGTCCCGGGACAGGGGGCCAAGAGACCCAGTACTTC

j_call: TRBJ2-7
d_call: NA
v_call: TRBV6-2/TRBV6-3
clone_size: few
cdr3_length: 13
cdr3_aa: CASSYSGRYEQYF
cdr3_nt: TGTGCCAGCAGTTACTCGGGCCGCTACGAGCAGTACTTC

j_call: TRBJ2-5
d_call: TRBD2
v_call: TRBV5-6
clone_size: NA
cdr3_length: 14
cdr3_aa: CASSFRGGGETQYF
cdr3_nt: TGTGCCAGCAGCTTTCGCGGGGGTGGGGAGACCCAGTACTTC

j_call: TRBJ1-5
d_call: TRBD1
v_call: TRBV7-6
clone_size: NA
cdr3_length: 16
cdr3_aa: CASSLGGGTADQPQHF
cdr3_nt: TGTGCCAGCAGCTTAGGGGGCGGGACAGCTGATCAGCCCCAGCATTTT

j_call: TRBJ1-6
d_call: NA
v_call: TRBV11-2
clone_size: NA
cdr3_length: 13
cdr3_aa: CASTTGHRSPLHF
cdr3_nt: TGTGCCAGCACTACAGGGCATCGATCACCCCTCCACTTT

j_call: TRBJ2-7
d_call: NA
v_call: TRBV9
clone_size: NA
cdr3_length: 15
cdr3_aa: CASSLGPAVGYEQYF
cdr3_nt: TGTGCCAGCAGCCTGGGACCCGCCGTGGGCTACGAGCAGTACTTC

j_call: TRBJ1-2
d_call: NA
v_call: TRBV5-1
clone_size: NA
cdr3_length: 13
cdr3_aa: CASTQTGRNGYTF
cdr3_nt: TGCGCCAGCACCCAGACAGGTAGAAATGGCTACACCTTC

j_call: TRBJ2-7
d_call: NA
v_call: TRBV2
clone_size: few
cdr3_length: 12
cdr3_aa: CASYRESYEQYF
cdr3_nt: TGTGCCAGTTACCGGGAATCTTACGAGCAGTACTTC

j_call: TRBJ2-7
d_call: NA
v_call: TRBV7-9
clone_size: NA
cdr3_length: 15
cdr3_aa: CASTRSGTGWDEQYF
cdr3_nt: TGTGCCAGCACCCGGTCGGGGACCGGTTGGGACGAGCAGTACTTC